Each of the 27 T cell receptor beta chains below was sequenced from the same sample in a study of cytomegalovirus exposure and HLA in healthy donors. PCR amplification relied on 60 Vbeta primers (plus 13 Jbeta primers). The protocol was immunoSEQ multiplex PCR, while the TCRdb copy is restricted to in-frame clones and leaves out a portion. Of about 170,000 clones in the sample, roughly 80% were seen once. The sequencing input was PBMCs. The source of these receptors is a young woman in good health and CMV-seronegative.

The gene calls are TRBV30 and TRBJ2-1; D possibly corresponds to TRBD2 (6 bases). This CDR3 has 13 amino acids. V was pared by 5 bases and J by 13 bases, with 21 bases between. Per the germline V gene, CDR1 is GTSNPN and CDR2 is SVGIG (reference sequence). CDR3 protein: CAWWQEGRAFQFF. In nucleotides, the CDR3 is TGTGCCTGGTGGCAGGAGGGCAGGGCCTTCCAGTTCTTC.

In its sample, this clone was seen a few times. This chain joins TRBV18 and TRBJ2-1; 8 nucleotides match TRBD2. The germline V gene encodes CDR1 KGHSH and CDR2 LQKENI. V was pared by 3 bases and J by 4 bases, with 5 bases of the junction left unmatched. This CDR3 is built from 15 residues. The CDR3 here is CASSPGLEIYNEQFF. The CDR3 coding sequence is TGTGCCAGCTCACCGGGACTAGAGATTTACAATGAGCAGTTCTTC.

This chain uses TRBV4-2 with TRBJ1-1; a possible D gene is TRBD1 (5 bases). Trimming took 2 bases from V and 1 from J, leaving 17 bases between them. Per the germline V gene, CDR1 is LGHNA and CDR2 is YNFKEQ. This CDR3 has 17 residues. The CDR3 region has the DNA TGTGCCAGCAGCCAAACTATCGGGGGGGGTGAGAACACTGAAGCTTTCTTT. It codes for CASSQTIGGGENTEAFF.

This clone was found once. The chain joins TRBV7-9 to TRBJ2-3, with TRBD2 matching 7 bases. CDR3 size: 17 residues. Germline trimming cut 5 bases from V and 4 bases from J; bases unmatched to any gene: 15. CDR1 and CDR2 (germline): SEHNR, FQNEAQ (reference sequence). CDR3 loop: CASSPRGSGIVPDTQYF. CDR3 nucleotides: TGTGCCAGCAGCCCCCGTGGGAGCGGGATCGTCCCAGATACGCAGTATTTT.

The CDR3, as DNA: TGTGCCAGTAGTATCGGACTAGCGGGAAACTACGAGCAGTACTTC. It encodes CASSIGLAGNYEQYF. V is TRBV19 and J is TRBJ2-7; 12 positions agree with TRBD2. Germline values: CDR1 LNHDA, CDR2 SQIVND (reference sequence). The CDR3 totals 15 residues. V shed 3 bases and J 3 bases; nucleotides not matched to a gene: 3.

The chain is built from TRBV15 and TRBJ2-2; D is unclear. The CDR3 has 17 amino acids. Trimming removed 1 base from V and 2 bases from J, with 14 bases in between. Germline CDR1 reads LNHNV; CDR2 reads YYDKDF (reference sequence). As DNA, the CDR3 is TGTGCCACCAGCAGAGCTTTAAAGCGAGGAAACACCGGGGAGCTGTTTTTT. Translating it yields CATSRALKRGNTGELFF.

This clone has a handful of counts. The rearrangement links TRBV6-1 to TRBJ1-4; no definite D call. Germline V gene data show CDR1 as MNHNS and CDR2 as SASEGT. The CDR3 spans 11 residues. Trimming removed 5 bases from V and 8 bases from J, with 6 bases in between. In DNA form, the CDR3 reads TGTGCCAGCAGTCGAGGGGAAAAACTGTTTTTT. Translated: CASSRGEKLFF.

The chain links TRBV2 to TRBJ2-2, with 9 bases lining up with TRBD1. Trimming took 5 bases from V and 4 from J; bases not matched to a gene: 8. This CDR3 spans 16 amino acids. The germline CDR1 and CDR2 sequences are SNHLY and FYNNEI. The CDR3 is CASSLRTGEVTGELFF. In DNA form, the CDR3 reads TGTGCCAGCAGTCTTCGGACAGGGGAGGTCACCGGGGAGCTGTTTTTT.

V is TRBV4-3 and J is TRBJ2-7; the D gene is possibly TRBD1 (5 bases). CDR3 length: 13 amino acids. CDR1 LGHNA and CDR2 YSLEER come from the germline V gene. The ends were cut back, 7 bases at V and 0 bases at J, with 10 bases in the middle. CDR3 in DNA: TGCGCCAGCACAATAGGGGTCTCCTACGAGCAGTACTTC. Translating it yields CASTIGVSYEQYF.

This clone has a single count. The J gene is TRBJ2-5, the V gene TRBV28; TRBD2 matches at 15 bases. Germline CDR1 reads MDHEN; CDR2 reads SYDVKM. Trimming cost V 6 bases and J 4 bases; bases outside gene matches: 9. CDR3 length: 17 residues. The CDR3, as DNA: TGTGCCAGCAGCTGGACTAGCGGGAGGGCTTCGTCAGAGACCCAGTACTTC. The encoded protein is CASSWTSGRASSETQYF.

V and J are TRBV6-1 and TRBJ2-7; tentatively, D is TRBD1 (6 bases). Germline CDR1 and CDR2: MNHNS and SASEGT. The V end was cut by 10 bases, the J end by 8 bases, with 21 bases between. The CDR3 runs to 13 residues. CDR3: CATELQGITQQYF. The CDR3 DNA is TGTGCCACCGAATTACAGGGAATAACCCAGCAGTACTTC.

The chain carries TRBV28 and TRBJ2-1, with a tentative D call TRBD1 (5 bases). This CDR3 region has 15 residues. The ends were cut back, 3 bases at V and 1 base at J, with 10 bases in the middle. The V gene's germline CDR1 is MDHEN and CDR2 SYDVKM. The CDR3: CASSLKGRSYNEQFF. The CDR3 DNA reads TGTGCCAGCAGTTTGAAGGGGCGTTCCTACAATGAGCAGTTCTTC.

V usage is TRBV19 and J usage is TRBJ1-2, with D hard to call. V lost 2 bases to trimming and J lost 8 bases, with 9 bases between them. Per germline, CDR1 LNHDA and CDR2 SQIVND (reference sequence). The CDR3 sequence is 12 residues long. CDR3 loop: CASSISEFGYTF. CDR3 nucleotide sequence: TGTGCCAGTAGTATATCAGAATTCGGCTACACCTTC.

This clone was recorded once. CDR3 bases: TGTGCCAGCGGCCTATCGGGTGACAATGAGCAGTTCTTC. Protein product: CASGLSGDNEQFF. The V call is TRBV27, the J call TRBJ2-1, with D hard to call. The length of the CDR3 is 13 residues. Trimming took off 8 bases at V and 5 bases at J, with 13 bases between the two ends. Germline CDR1 reads MNHEY; CDR2 reads SMNVEV (reference sequence).

The gene calls are TRBV9 and TRBJ1-3; 10 nucleotides agree with TRBD1. This CDR3 is built from 15 residues. With V trimmed by 3 bases and J by 3 bases, 3 bases remained unmatched. The V gene's germline CDR1 is SGDLS and CDR2 YYNGEE. Written as DNA, the CDR3 is TGTGCCAGCAGCGCCGACAGGGGGCTTGGAAACACCATATATTTT. This translates into CASSADRGLGNTIYF.

The rearrangement joins TRBV28 to TRBJ1-1, with 9 bases that match TRBD1. This CDR3 contains 16 residues. Germline V gene lookup returns CDR1 MDHEN and CDR2 SYDVKM. V lost 4 bases, J lost 5 bases, and 11 bases stayed unmatched. CDR3 protein: CASSSGRWDRVTEAFF. CDR3 nucleotides: TGTGCCAGCAGTTCCGGAAGGTGGGACAGGGTGACTGAAGCTTTCTTT.

The chain links TRBV27 to TRBJ1-1; possible D gene TRBD1, 5 bases. The germline gives CDR1 MNHEY, CDR2 SMNVEV (reference sequence). The CDR3 has 10 residues. The V and J ends lost 11 bases and 6 bases respectively, with 10 bases between them. CDR3 DNA sequence: TGTGCCTTCAGGGAAGCTGAAGCTTTCTTT. Its protein is CAFREAEAFF.

This rearrangement joins TRBV6-4 to TRBJ2-7; D possibly corresponds to TRBD2 (6 bases). Germline loops: CDR1 MRHNA, CDR2 SNTAGT. This CDR3 is built from 15 residues. V gave up 3 bases and J gave up 2 bases, with 14 bases separating them. The CDR3 reads CASSEFQEGPYEQYF. The CDR3 region has the DNA TGTGCCAGCAGTGAATTTCAGGAGGGCCCCTACGAGCAGTACTTC.

The chain links TRBV28 to TRBJ2-7, with 10 positions matching TRBD1. The junction had 15 bases not matched to a gene; V was cut back by 2 bases and J by 5 bases. Germline values: CDR1 MDHEN, CDR2 SYDVKM. CDR3 length equals 18 residues. This CDR3 reads CASSLPTGGKTTVNEQYF. The CDR3 region has the DNA TGTGCCAGCAGTTTACCGACAGGGGGCAAGACTACAGTAAACGAGCAGTACTTC.

The chain couples TRBV9 to TRBJ1-1; unclear D gene. Looked up from germline, CDR1 is SGDLS and CDR2 is YYNGEE. The CDR3 is made up of 15 amino acids. V was shortened by 1 base and J by 3 bases, with 13 bases between the two germline ends. The CDR3 DNA sequence: TGTGCCAGCAGCGTAATTCCAACGGGAGACACTGAAGCTTTCTTT. Its translation: CASSVIPTGDTEAFF.

The chain carries TRBV18 and TRBJ2-2, with TRBD2 matching 8 bases. The CDR3 contains 16 residues. The V gene end was trimmed by 2 bases and the J gene end by 1 base; junction bases not matched to a gene: 3. Germline V lookup: CDR1 KGHSH, CDR2 LQKENI. CDR3 amino acids: CASSPLTSGNTGELFF. In DNA, the CDR3 is TGTGCCAGCTCACCATTAACTAGCGGGAACACCGGGGAGCTGTTTTTT.

This sequence joins TRBV13 and TRBJ2-3; 8 bases align to TRBD2. With V trimmed by 5 bases and J by 5 bases, 6 bases remained unmatched. The germline CDR1 and CDR2 sequences are PRHDT and FYEKMQ (reference sequence). The CDR3 loop spans 14 amino acids. For the CDR3, the DNA is TGTGCCAGCAGCCCCCCGCTAGCGGGAGATACGCAGTATTTT. It yields the protein CASSPPLAGDTQYF.

The V and J genes are TRBV5-8 and TRBJ2-1, with D possibly TRBD1 on 6 matching bases. V lost 1 base and J lost 5, with 16 bases in between. Germline CDR1 is SGHTS and CDR2 is YDEGEE. CDR3 length: 16 residues. The CDR3 region has the DNA TGTGCCAGCAGCTTGAGAAGGGGGAATTTTCACAATGAGCAGTTCTTC. Its translation is CASSLRRGNFHNEQFF.

The table lists this clone with a count of one. This chain links TRBV29-1 with TRBJ2-3; D perhaps matches TRBD1 (6 bases). The CDR3 runs to 17 residues. Germline assignment: CDR1 SQVTM and CDR2 ANQGSEA. V was trimmed by 0 bases and J by 4 bases, leaving 20 bases between them. The CDR3 spells CSVEDRGQSSGPDTQYF. CDR3 DNA: TGCAGCGTTGAAGATCGGGGACAAAGTAGTGGTCCAGATACGCAGTATTTT.

This chain uses TRBV18 with TRBJ2-1, with D possibly matching TRBD2 (6 bases). V lost 9 bases, J lost 0 bases, and 18 bases lay in between. The CDR3 has 16 residues. The germline V gene encodes CDR1 KGHSH and CDR2 LQKENI. For the CDR3, the DNA is TGTGCCAGTTATGAACCTAGCGCTAGCTCCTACAATGAGCAGTTCTTC. As protein: CASYEPSASSYNEQFF.

The chain joins TRBV5-1 to TRBJ2-2, with D perhaps TRBD1 (6 bases). The germline CDR1 and CDR2 sequences are SGHRS and YFSETQ. V was cut by 1 base and J by 4 bases, with 26 bases left in between. This CDR3 comprises 20 residues. As DNA, the CDR3 is TGCGCCAGCAGCTTGTGGGTTTCTGGACAGAGACTCACGGGCACCGGGGAGCTGTTTTTT. Its protein product is CASSLWVSGQRLTGTGELFF.

This clone has more than one count but fewer than ten. The V call is TRBV1, the J call TRBJ2-7; the table's D call, TRBD2, was not checked against the DNA. TRBV1 is designated a pseudogene. The CDR3 contains 17 residues. Here the CDR3 reads CTSSQSVVAGSSYEQYF. The CDR3 DNA reads as TGCACCAGCAGCCAAAGCGTGGTAGCCGGGTCCTCCTACGAGCAGTACTTC.